This T cell receptor beta chain derives from a study of T cells in Graves' hyperthyroidism and ophthalmopathy (dated by TCRdb to about 2019). Notes on the research overall: Peripheral blood was collected at initial diagnosis, before any treatment. To identify distinguishing TCR V-J signatures, a discovery cohort of 100 or so patients was used, comprising 43 with Graves' ophthalmopathy and about 59 with stable Graves' hyperthyroidism. Prospective prediction of ophthalmopathy was tested in an independent validation cohort of approximately 18 hyperthyroidism patients and 15 to 17 patients who later progressed to ophthalmopathy. The approximately 97 discovery patients were randomly divided into training and test sets at a 7:3 ratio. The study also compared thyroid tissue and blood T-cell repertoires from several Graves' hyperthyroidism patients. Once sampling was done, hyperthyroidism patients were given methimazole at a starting dose of 30 mg daily, whereas ophthalmopathy patients were given high-dose intravenous methylprednisolone. The paper reports TCR Vbeta CDR3 sequencing of roughly 140 peripheral blood samples: over 40 ophthalmopathy, about 75 hyperthyroidism and around 17 progressor patients.

Stable Graves' hyperthyroidism was defined as no progression to ophthalmopathy during 18 months of follow-up. Hyperthyroidism patients were newly diagnosed, with disease duration under 2 months, and aged 18 to 65 years. Any patient with an uncontrolled infection, another autoimmune disease, pregnancy or lactation was excluded. Clinical symptoms, serum thyroxine and TRAb, thyroid ultrasound, and orbital computed tomography formed the basis for the diagnoses. Ficoll-Paque density gradient centrifugation was used to isolate PBMCs from 8 to 10 ml of fresh peripheral blood. Total RNA was extracted using Trizol reagent, and RNA quality was assessed on an Agilent 2100 Bioanalyzer. This clonotype was detected ten times or more. Its target antigen remains unknown. No per-base quality is available; no much larger clone lies one base away. General conclusions and limits of the study: Sample size was not statistically predetermined, and blinding of investigators to group allocation was not performed. In validation, the model predicted progression to ophthalmopathy with over 65% sensitivity and around 72% specificity, a median of approximately 6.5 months before onset. Most expanded thyroid clonotypes (frequency above 0.001) were also detected in blood, suggesting blood repertoires may reflect thyroid immune responses. A 13 V-J signature model separated ophthalmopathy from stable hyperthyroidism, with about 90% sensitivity and about 81% specificity in cross-validation and 80%/75% in testing.

The TCR beta CDR3 regions were amplified from RNA transcripts. For the first round of RT-PCR on the TCR CDR3, the HTBI primer set was used together with the Qiagen OneStep RT-PCR kit. Libraries were constructed in a second round of multiplex PCR, after which size selection and purification were performed. Libraries were sequenced paired-end with 100 bp reads on an Illumina HiSeq2000. On the authors' methods: SOAPnuke was used to process the raw data, throwing out any read that contained adapters or uncalled bases, had a mean Phred below 15, or lacked an exact constant-primer or identifier match. COPE v1.2.5 was used to merge high-quality paired reads, and clonotypes were defined as unique nucleotide sequences. MiTCR v1.1 was used to align clonotypes to the IMGT TRBV, TRBD and TRBJ reference segments. The analysis included only V-J combinations with a frequency above 0.0001, which together covered 99.2% of the repertoires. A TCS score was defined as the ratio between F50 (clonal expansion) and ExV (chaos), using BLOSUM62-based TCRdist between CDR3 peptides within each V-J. Welch's t-statistics and random forest reduced approximately 520 V-J features to fewer than 15, which were used in a naive Bayes classifier (R e1071). TCRdb reran the public reads through fastp at Q25 and MiXCR, keeping productive beta chains. Every CDR3 protein is listed once, alongside the most common genes and DNA of its rows. The V and J calls were determined by TCRdb, not by the authors. The sample includes 350,000 to 400,000 distinct CDR3 sequences, with about 15% observed a single time. The ten largest make up 11% of the sample.

The V end loses 1 base and the J end loses 0 bases, and a stretch of 16 bases separates them. The cysteine opens and the phenylalanine closes a CDR3 of 17 amino acids. The DNA shown is the 51-base CDR3, in frame from base 1. CDR1 is given as SGHTA and CDR2 as FQGNSA, both from the germline V gene. The rearrangement joined TRBV7-2 to TRBJ2-7; the D gene cannot be named for sure. The clonotype comes from a woman between 55 and 75 years old with Graves' hyperthyroidism. Source material: blood. The DNA reads as follows: TGTGCCAGCAGCTTAGTCGGGTTGCGCGACTCCTCCTACGAGCAGTACTTC. Its coded protein is CASSLVGLRDSSYEQYF.